The sequence of this T cell receptor beta chain was determined in a study of blood T cell repertoires in COVID-19. As regards this clone: Within the sample, other DNA sequences also encode this same CDR3.

Germline CDR1 reads MNHEY; CDR2 reads SVGAGI. V dropped 2 bases and J dropped 3; count of bases not matched to a gene: 1. The CDR3 has 14 residues. Clones were read by immunoSEQ multiplex PCR, and TCRdb kept only the in-frame ones, dropping some. The top ten clones hold less than 9% of a sample with 500,000 to 600,000 clones, 85% to 90% of them seen once. Sequencing was performed on peripheral blood. This chain links TRBV6-5 with TRBJ1-5; 7 nucleotides align to TRBD1. The TCR originated in a woman in her fifties or sixties with COVID-19, enrolled during active disease. CDR3 nucleotides: TGTGCCAGCAGTTACGACAGGGTCAATCAGCCCCAGCATTTT. It yields the protein CASSYDRVNQPQHF.